This TCR beta chain is drawn from a study of blood T cell repertoires in COVID-19. Across the whole study: Samples representing acute and convalescent COVID-19 were sourced from the United States, Italy and Spain. PBMCs, B-cell-depleted T cells, or T cells were the source of the cDNA or gDNA that made up the material.

In the original analysis: By means of reference gene primer amplification, nucleated cell counts were estimated. Profiled with immunoSEQ multiplex PCR; TCRdb holds only in-frame clones, not every one. V and J calls and clone size follow that table, whereas D and trimming were derived from the DNA. The sample contains about 73,000 clones, roughly 81% of which appear only once. This clone came up once. The length of the CDR3 is 15 residues. Trimming cost V 9 bases and J 5 bases; bases outside gene matches: 11. In germline, CDR1 is SGHDN, CDR2 FVKESK. The sample taken for sequencing was peripheral blood. The gene calls are TRBV14 and TRBJ1-2; 11 bases map to TRBD1. The source is a woman in her sixties or seventies with acute or convalescent COVID-19. In DNA, the CDR3 is TGTGCCAGGAAATCCCGGGACAGGGGGACTTATGGCTACACCTTC. Protein sequence: CARKSRDRGTYGYTF.